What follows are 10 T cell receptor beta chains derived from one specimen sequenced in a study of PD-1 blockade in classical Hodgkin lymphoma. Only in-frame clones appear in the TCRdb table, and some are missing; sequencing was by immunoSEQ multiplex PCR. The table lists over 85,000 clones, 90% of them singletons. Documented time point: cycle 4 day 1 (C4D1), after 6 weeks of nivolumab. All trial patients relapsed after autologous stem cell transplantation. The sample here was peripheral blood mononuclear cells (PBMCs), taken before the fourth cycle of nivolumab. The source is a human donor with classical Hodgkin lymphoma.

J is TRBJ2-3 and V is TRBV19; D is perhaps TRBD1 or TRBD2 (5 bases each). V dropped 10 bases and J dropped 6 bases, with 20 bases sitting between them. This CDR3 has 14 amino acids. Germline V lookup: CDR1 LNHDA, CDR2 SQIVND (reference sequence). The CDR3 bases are TGTGCCACTACGCGTCAGGGAGTTGCGGATACGCAGTATTTT. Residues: CATTRQGVADTQYF.

CDR3 bases: TGTGCCAGCAGCTCAAAGGCGGGACAGGGAAGGTATGAGCAGTTCTTC. This gives the protein CASSSKAGQGRYEQFF. This chain uses TRBV7-6 with TRBJ2-1; 9 bases align to TRBD1. The J segment lost 8 bases and the V segment lost 4 bases, leaving 12 bases of the junction unmatched. This CDR3 region has 16 residues. Germline V gene data show CDR1 as SGHVS and CDR2 as FNYEAQ. The full variable domain, its missing parts supplied by reference TRBV7-6 and TRBJ2-1, is GAGVSQSPRYKVTKRGQDVALRCDPISGHVSLYWYRQALGQGPEFLTYFNYEAQQDKSGLPNDRFSAERPEGSISTLTIQRTEQRDSAMYRCASSSKAGQGRYEQFFGPGTRLTVL.

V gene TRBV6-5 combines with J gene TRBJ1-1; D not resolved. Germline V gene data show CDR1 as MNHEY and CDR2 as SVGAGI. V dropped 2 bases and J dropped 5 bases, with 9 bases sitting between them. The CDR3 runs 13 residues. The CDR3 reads CASSYGSDTEAFF. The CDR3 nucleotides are TGTGCCAGCAGTTACGGTTCGGATACTGAAGCTTTCTTT.

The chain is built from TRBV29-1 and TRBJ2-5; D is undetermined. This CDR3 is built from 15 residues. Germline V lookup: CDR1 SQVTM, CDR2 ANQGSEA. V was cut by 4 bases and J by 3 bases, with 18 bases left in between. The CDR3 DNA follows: TGCAGCGTTGCCCCGATGCCAGCTTTTGAAGAGACCCAGTACTTC. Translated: CSVAPMPAFEETQYF.

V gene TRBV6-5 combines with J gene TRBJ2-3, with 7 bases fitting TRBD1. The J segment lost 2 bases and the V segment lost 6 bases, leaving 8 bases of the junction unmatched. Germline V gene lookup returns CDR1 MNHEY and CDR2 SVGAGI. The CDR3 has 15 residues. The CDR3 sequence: CASRSRDRITDTQYF. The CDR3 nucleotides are TGTGCCAGCAGAAGCCGGGACAGAATCACAGATACGCAGTATTTT.

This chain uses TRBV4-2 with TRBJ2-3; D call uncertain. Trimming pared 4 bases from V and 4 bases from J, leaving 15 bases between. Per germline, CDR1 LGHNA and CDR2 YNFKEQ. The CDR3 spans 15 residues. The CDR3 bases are TGTGCCAGCAGCCCGGGCCGATGGGGATCAGATACGCAGTATTTT. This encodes CASSPGRWGSDTQYF.

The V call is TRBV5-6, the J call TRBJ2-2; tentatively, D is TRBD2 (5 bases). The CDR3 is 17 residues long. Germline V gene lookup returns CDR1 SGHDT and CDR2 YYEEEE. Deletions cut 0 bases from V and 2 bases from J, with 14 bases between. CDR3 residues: CASSLGALGVNTGELFF. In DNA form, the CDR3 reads TGTGCCAGCAGCTTGGGGGCTCTGGGAGTTAACACCGGGGAGCTGTTTTTT.

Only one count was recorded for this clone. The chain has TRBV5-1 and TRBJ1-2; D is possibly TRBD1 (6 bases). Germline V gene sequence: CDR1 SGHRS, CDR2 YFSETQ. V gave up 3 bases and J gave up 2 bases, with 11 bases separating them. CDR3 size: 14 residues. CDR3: CASSSGGQNYGYTF. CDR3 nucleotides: TGCGCCAGCAGCTCCGGCGGACAGAACTATGGCTACACCTTC.

The CDR3 DNA sequence: TGTGCCAGCAGTAAGGCCCAATTCATGGGGGATGGCTACACCTTC. It is translated as CASSKAQFMGDGYTF. This sequence joins TRBV2 and TRBJ1-2; the D gene is possibly TRBD1 (5 bases). Germline lookup yields CDR1 SNHLY and CDR2 FYNNEI. The CDR3 loop spans 15 amino acids. Trimming shortened V by 5 bases and J by 6 bases, and 19 bases separated the two germline ends.

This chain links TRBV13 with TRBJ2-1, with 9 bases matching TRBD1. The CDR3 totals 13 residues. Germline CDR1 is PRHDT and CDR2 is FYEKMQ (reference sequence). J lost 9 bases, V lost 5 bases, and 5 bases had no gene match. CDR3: CASSEGQGAEQFF. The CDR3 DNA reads TGTGCCAGCAGCGAGGGACAGGGTGCTGAGCAGTTCTTC.